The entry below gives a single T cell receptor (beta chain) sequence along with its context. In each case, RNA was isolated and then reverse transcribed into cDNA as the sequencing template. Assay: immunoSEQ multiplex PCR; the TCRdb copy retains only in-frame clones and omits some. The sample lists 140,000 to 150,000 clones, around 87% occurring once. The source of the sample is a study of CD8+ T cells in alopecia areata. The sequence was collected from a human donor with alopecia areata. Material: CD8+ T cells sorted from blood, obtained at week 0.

The CDR3 reads CASSWEPRGRNTGELFF. In DNA form, the CDR3 reads TGTGCCAGCAGCTGGGAACCCAGGGGGAGGAACACCGGGGAGCTGTTTTTT. This rearrangement joins TRBV7-9 to TRBJ2-2; 7 bases agree with TRBD1. V lost 4 bases, J lost 1 base, and 9 bases stayed unmatched. This CDR3 spans 17 amino acids. Germline loops: CDR1 SEHNR, CDR2 FQNEAQ (reference sequence).